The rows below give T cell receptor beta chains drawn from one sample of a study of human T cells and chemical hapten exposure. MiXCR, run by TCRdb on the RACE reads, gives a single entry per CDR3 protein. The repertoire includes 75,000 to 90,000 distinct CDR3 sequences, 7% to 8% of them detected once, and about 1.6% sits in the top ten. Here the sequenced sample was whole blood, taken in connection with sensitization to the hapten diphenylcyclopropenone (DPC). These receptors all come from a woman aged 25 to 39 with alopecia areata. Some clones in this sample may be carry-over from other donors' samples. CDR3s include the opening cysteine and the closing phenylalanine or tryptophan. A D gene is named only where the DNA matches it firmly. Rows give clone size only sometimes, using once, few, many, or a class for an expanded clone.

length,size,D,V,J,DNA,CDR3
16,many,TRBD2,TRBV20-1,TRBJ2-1,TGCAGTGCTAGAGATATGAGGACTAGCGGGGTCGGTGAGCAGTTCTTC,CSARDMRTSGVGEQFF
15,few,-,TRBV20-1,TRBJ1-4,TGCAGTGCTAGAGGTGGAGGTGCAGGGAGTGAAAAACTGTTTTTT,CSARGGGAGSEKLFF
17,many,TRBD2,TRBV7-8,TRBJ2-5,TGTGCCAGCAGCGGAGGACTAGCGGGGGGGATAGGAGAGACCCAGTACTTC,CASSGGLAGGIGETQYF
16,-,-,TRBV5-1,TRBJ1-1,TGCGCCAGCAGCTTGGGGTGGACAGTCCCCCGCACTGAAGCTTTCTTT,CASSLGWTVPRTEAFF
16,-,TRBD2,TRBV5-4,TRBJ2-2,TGTGCCAGCAGCGTCTCTAGCGGGGGGCCCCCCGGGGAGCTGTTTTTT,CASSVSSGGPPGELFF
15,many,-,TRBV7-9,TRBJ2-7,TGTGCCAGCAGCGGAGGAGGGACAGCCCGCGACGAGCAGTACTTC,CASSGGGTARDEQYF
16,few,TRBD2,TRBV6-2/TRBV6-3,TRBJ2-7,TGTGCCAGCAGTAGAAGGACTAGCGGCGGGTCGAAAGAGCAGTACTTC,CASSRRTSGGSKEQYF
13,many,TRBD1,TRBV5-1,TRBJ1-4,TGCGCCAGCAGCACCACAGGGGGTGAAAAACTGTTTTTT,CASSTTGGEKLFF
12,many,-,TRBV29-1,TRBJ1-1,TGCAGCGTCAGACAGTTTCGGACTGAAGCTTTCTTT,CSVRQFRTEAFF
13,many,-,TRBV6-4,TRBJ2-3,TGTGCCAGCAGTGACTCAAACACAGATACGCAGTATTTT,CASSDSNTDTQYF
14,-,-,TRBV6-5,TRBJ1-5,TGTGCCAGCAGTAGCGGAGGGATAGATCAGCCCCAGCATTTT,CASSSGGIDQPQHF
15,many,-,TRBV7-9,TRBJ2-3,TGTGCCAGCAGCGAGGATAGACCAACCGCGGATACGCAGTATTTT,CASSEDRPTADTQYF
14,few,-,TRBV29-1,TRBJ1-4,TGCAGCGTTGAAGACTCGGGAAGTAATGAAAAACTGTTTTTT,CSVEDSGSNEKLFF
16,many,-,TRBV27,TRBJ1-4,TGTGCCAGCAGTTTACAGTTCCGACCGGCTAATGAAAAACTGTTTTTT,CASSLQFRPANEKLFF
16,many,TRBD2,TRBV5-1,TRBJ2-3,TGCGCCAGCAGCCTGGGCTGGGGGGGGAGAACAGATACGCAGTATTTT,CASSLGWGGRTDTQYF
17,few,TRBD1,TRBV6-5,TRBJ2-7,TGTGCCAGCAGTTACCATAGGGCAGGGGGCGACTCCTACGAGCAGTACTTC,CASSYHRAGGDSYEQYF
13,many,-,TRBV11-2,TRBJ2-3,TGTGCCAGCAAAGGGGCTGGAGGAGATACGCAGTATTTT,CASKGAGGDTQYF
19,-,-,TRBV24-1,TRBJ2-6,TGTGCCACCGCACCCTCCTCAAGGCAGGGGCCGACTGGGGCCAACGTCCTGACTTTC,CATAPSSRQGPTGANVLTF
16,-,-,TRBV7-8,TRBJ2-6,TGTGCCAGCAGCTTAGGGGGCAGCTCTGGGGCCAACGTCCTGACTTTC,CASSLGGSSGANVLTF
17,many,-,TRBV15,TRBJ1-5,TGTGCCACCAGCAGAGATTGGGCAGGGGCGCCAGGGGAACCCCAGCATTTT,CATSRDWAGAPGEPQHF
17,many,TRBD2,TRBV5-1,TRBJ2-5,TGCGCCAGCAGCTTGGGACTAGCGGTCGATGGGTTCGAGACCCAGTACTTC,CASSLGLAVDGFETQYF
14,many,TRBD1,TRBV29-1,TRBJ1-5,TGCAGCGTTGGATCCGGGACAGGGCATCAGCCCCAGCATTTT,CSVGSGTGHQPQHF
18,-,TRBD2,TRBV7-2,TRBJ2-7,TGTGCCAGCAGCATGGGACTAGCGGGGGGGCTAATATCATACGAGCAGTACTTC,CASSMGLAGGLISYEQYF
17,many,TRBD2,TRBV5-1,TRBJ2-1,TGCGCCAGCAGCTTGGCCCGGGCTAGCGGGGTTAGCTATGAGCAGTTCTTC,CASSLARASGVSYEQFF
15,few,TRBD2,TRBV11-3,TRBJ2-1,TGTGCCAGCAGCTTAGCAGCGGGGGGGCCAGGTGAGCAGTTCTTC,CASSLAAGGPGEQFF
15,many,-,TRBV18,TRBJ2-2,TGTGCCAGCTCACGGGACACTATGAACACCGGGGAGCTGTTTTTT,CASSRDTMNTGELFF
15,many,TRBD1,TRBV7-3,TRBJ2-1,TGTGCCAGCAGCTCCGGACAGGGGTACTACAATGAGCAGTTCTTC,CASSSGQGYYNEQFF
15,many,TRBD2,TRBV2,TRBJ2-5,TGTGCCAGCAGGGAATCCGGGGGGGCCCCAGAGACCCAGTACTTC,CASRESGGAPETQYF
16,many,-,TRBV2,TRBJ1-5,TGTGCCAGCCATTCCACGTCTGGGACAAGGGATCAGCCCCAGCATTTT,CASHSTSGTRDQPQHF
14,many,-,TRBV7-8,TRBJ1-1,TGTGCCAGCAGCTTGGTACAGGGAAACACTGAAGCTTTCTTT,CASSLVQGNTEAFF
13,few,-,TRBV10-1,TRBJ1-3,TGCGCCAGCAGCCCGACAGCGGGAAACACCATATATTTT,CASSPTAGNTIYF
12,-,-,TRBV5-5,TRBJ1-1,TGTGGCAGCAGCTTGCCCCCCACTGAAGCTTTCTTT,CGSSLPPTEAFF
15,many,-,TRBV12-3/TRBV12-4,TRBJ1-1,TGTGCCAGCAGTTTATATGGGGACGGGGGCACTGAAGCTTTCTTT,CASSLYGDGGTEAFF
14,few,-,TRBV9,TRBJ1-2,TGTGCCAGCAGCGTAGAAAGGGACACCTATGGCTACACCTTC,CASSVERDTYGYTF
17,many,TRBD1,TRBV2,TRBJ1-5,TGTGCCAGCAGTGAAGCTGGCCAGGGACAGCTAAATCAGCCCCAGCATTTT,CASSEAGQGQLNQPQHF
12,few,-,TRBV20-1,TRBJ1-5,TGCAGTGCTGGAAGGGTCAATCAGCCCCAGAATTTT,CSAGRVNQPQNF
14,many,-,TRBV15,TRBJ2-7,TGTGCCACCAGCAGAGATGAGGGGGTACAGGAGCAGTACTTC,CATSRDEGVQEQYF
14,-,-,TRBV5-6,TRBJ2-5,TGTGCCAGCAGCTTACAGGGAACTCAAGAGACCCAGTACTTC,CASSLQGTQETQYF
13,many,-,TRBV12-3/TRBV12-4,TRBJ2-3,TGTGCCAGCGGAGCCGCTGGCACAGATACGCAGTATTTT,CASGAAGTDTQYF
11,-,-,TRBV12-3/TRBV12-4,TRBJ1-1,TGTGCCAGCAGTTCTAGGGGTGAAGCTTTCTTT,CASSSRGEAFF
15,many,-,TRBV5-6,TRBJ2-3,TGTGCCAGCAGCTTAACGGGGCATGGGGGGGATACGCAGTATTTT,CASSLTGHGGDTQYF
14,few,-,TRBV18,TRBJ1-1,TGTGCCAGCTCATATCAGGGGTGTTGCACTGAAGCTTTCTTT,CASSYQGCCTEAFF
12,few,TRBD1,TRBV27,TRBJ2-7,TGTGCCAGCACCAACGACAGGGGAGAGCAGTACTTC,CASTNDRGEQYF
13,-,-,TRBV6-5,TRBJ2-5,TGTGCCAGCACCAGGACCGGGAAAGAGACCCAGTACTTC,CASTRTGKETQYF
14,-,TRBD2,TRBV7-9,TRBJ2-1,TGTGCCAGCAGTTTAAAAGGACGGGGGGATGAGCAGTTCTTC,CASSLKGRGDEQFF
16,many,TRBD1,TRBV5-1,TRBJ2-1,TGCGCCAGCACCCGTTTCCCGGGACAGGGGGGTAATGAGCAGTTCTTC,CASTRFPGQGGNEQFF
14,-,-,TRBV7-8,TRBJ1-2,TGTGCCAGCAGCTTAGGTCGGAAAAACTATGGCTACACCTTC,CASSLGRKNYGYTF
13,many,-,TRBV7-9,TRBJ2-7,TGTGCCAGCAGCTTAGCGGCAAACTACGAGCAGTACTTC,CASSLAANYEQYF
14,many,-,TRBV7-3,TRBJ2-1,TGTGCCAGCAGCCCAGGAGGCTTATACAATGAGCAGTTCTTC,CASSPGGLYNEQFF
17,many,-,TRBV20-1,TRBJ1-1,TGCAGTGCTAGAGATATCAGGGCGGGGGGCATGAACACTGAAGCTTTCTTT,CSARDIRAGGMNTEAFF
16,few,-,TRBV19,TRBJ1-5,TGTGCCAGTAGTAGGGGAGACAGGTTGGGCAATCAGCCCCAGCATTTT,CASSRGDRLGNQPQHF
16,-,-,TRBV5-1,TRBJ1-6,TGCGCCAGCAGCTTAATCGCCCCACAAGGAGGGTCACCCCTCCACTTT,CASSLIAPQGGSPLHF
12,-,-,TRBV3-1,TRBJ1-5,TGTGCCAGCAGCCAAGGGGGTCAGCCCCAGCATTTT,CASSQGGQPQHF